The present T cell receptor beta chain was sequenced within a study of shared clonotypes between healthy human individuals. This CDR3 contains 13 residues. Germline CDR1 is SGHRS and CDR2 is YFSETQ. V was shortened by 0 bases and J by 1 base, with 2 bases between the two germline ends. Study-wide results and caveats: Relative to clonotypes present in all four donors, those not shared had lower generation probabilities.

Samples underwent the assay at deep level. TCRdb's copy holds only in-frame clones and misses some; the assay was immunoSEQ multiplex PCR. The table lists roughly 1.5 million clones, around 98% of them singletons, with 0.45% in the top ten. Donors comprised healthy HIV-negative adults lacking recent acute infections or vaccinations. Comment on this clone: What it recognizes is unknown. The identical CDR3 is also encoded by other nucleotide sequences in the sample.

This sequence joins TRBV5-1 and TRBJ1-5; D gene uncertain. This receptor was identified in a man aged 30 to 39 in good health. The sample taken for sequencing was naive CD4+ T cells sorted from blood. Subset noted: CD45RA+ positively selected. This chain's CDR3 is CASSLGSNQPQHF. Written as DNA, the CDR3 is TGCGCCAGCAGCTTGGGGAGCAATCAGCCCCAGCATTTT. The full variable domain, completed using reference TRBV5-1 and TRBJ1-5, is KAGVTQTPRYLIKTRGQQVTLSCSPISGHRSVSWYQQTPGQGLQFLFEYFSETQRNKGNFPGRFSGRQFSNSRSEMNVSTLELGDSALYLCASSLGSNQPQHFGDGTRLSIL.